This TCR beta chain is drawn from a study of beta chain features in type 1 diabetes. Deletions cut 7 bases from V and 14 bases from J, with 18 bases between. The germline V gene encodes CDR1 SNHLY and CDR2 FYNNEI. This CDR3 contains 13 residues. TCRB transcripts that were expressed got sequenced, as all of the isolated RNA had been reverse transcribed. Sequenced by immunoSEQ multiplex PCR; TCRdb stores in-frame clones only, minus some. The sample records about 290,000 clones, 8% being singletons. This sequence was found in a woman aged 18-35 years in good health. The rearrangement joins TRBV2 to TRBJ1-6; D is undetermined. The sample consisted of central memory CD4+ T cells from blood. The CDR3 loop is CASMLRDFSTLHF. Here the CDR3 DNA reads TGTGCCAGCATGCTTCGGGATTTTTCGACCCTCCACTTT. The entire variable domain, with the rest obtained from reference TRBV2 and TRBJ1-6, is as follows: EPEVTQTPSHQVTQMGQEVILRCVPISNHLYFYWYRQILGQKVEFLVSFYNNEISEKSEIFDDQFSVERPDGSNFTLKIRSTKLEDSAMYFCASMLRDFSTLHFGNGTRLTVT.